The 27 T cell receptor beta chains listed next were all sequenced from one sample in a study of CD8 T cells in Susac syndrome. An input of about 0.45 to 1 ug of RNA was subjected to reverse transcription using random hexamers. A single record per CDR3 protein comes from TCRdb applying MiXCR to the immunoSEQ multiplex PCR reads. The sample lists some 200,000 distinct CDR3 sequences, over 90% occurring once. Sequencing was carried out using CD4+ T cells from PBMCs. Receptor source: a human donor with multiple sclerosis.

The chain recombines TRBV20-1 with TRBJ2-5, with 11 bases that match TRBD2. This CDR3 contains 13 residues. Per the germline V gene, CDR1 is DFQATT and CDR2 is SNEGSKA (reference sequence). Losses at the gene ends were 5 bases for V and 4 bases for J; bases not matched to a gene: 3. The CDR3 spells CSARLAGLETQYF. The DNA for the CDR3 is TGCAGTGCTCGACTAGCGGGATTAGAGACCCAGTACTTC.

The rearrangement uses TRBV27 and TRBJ2-7; 10 nucleotides agree with TRBD2. The CDR3 covers 14 residues. V lost 6 bases, J lost 5 bases, and 7 bases stayed unmatched. Germline assignment: CDR1 MNHEY and CDR2 SMNVEV (reference sequence). The CDR3 is CASRLLAGAHEQYF. The CDR3 coding sequence is TGTGCCAGCAGGCTCCTAGCGGGAGCACACGAGCAGTACTTC.

The chain employs TRBV20-1 and TRBJ2-7, with a possible D match to TRBD2 (5 bases). The CDR3 has 14 amino acids. Germline-derived CDR1 and CDR2 are DFQATT and SNEGSKA (reference sequence). V lost 0 bases, J lost 4 bases, and 13 bases lay in between. DNA of the CDR3: TGCAGTGCTAGAGAAGGGTGGGGAGTATACGAGCAGTACTTC. This translates into CSAREGWGVYEQYF.

This clonotype was detected once. The gene calls are TRBV9 and TRBJ1-3; maybe TRBD1 (5 bases). This CDR3 is 14 amino acids long. From germline, CDR1 is SGDLS and CDR2 YYNGEE. Trimming pared 0 bases from V and 3 bases from J, leaving 7 bases between. The CDR3 bases are TGTGCCAGCAGCGTAGAACAGGATGGAAACACCATATATTTT. Protein product: CASSVEQDGNTIYF.

The genes are TRBV29-1 and TRBJ2-1, with D possibly matching TRBD2 (6 bases). From germline, CDR1 is SQVTM and CDR2 ANQGSEA. The CDR3 runs 13 residues. V was pared by 6 bases and J by 6 bases, with 15 bases between. As DNA, the CDR3 is TGCAGCGTCGGGGGACGGGTTGTCAATGAGCAGTTCTTC. Translating gives CSVGGRVVNEQFF.

The chain joins TRBV6-1 to TRBJ2-5; D gene unclear. V was clipped by 8 bases and J by 1 base, with 11 bases between them. This CDR3 comprises 13 residues. Germline CDR1 and CDR2: MNHNS and SASEGT. The CDR3 spells CASLPGPQETQYF. In DNA form, the CDR3 reads TGTGCCAGCCTCCCGGGCCCCCAAGAGACCCAGTACTTC.

The rearrangement links TRBV3-1 to TRBJ1-5, with D maybe TRBD1 (6 bases). The CDR3 has 15 amino acids. CDR1 is LGHDT and CDR2 is YNNKEL in the germline V gene (reference sequence). V dropped 1 base and J dropped 5 bases, with 12 bases sitting between them. CDR3 in amino acids: CASSQGGRGDQPQHF. The CDR3 bases are TGTGCCAGCAGCCAAGGGGGGAGGGGGGATCAGCCCCAGCATTTT.

The chain uses TRBV19 and TRBJ1-1; D is ambiguous. Germline assignment: CDR1 LNHDA and CDR2 SQIVND (reference sequence). V lost 9 bases, J lost 0 bases, and 8 bases lay in between. The CDR3 spans 12 residues. CDR3 sequence: CASMNMNTEAFF. Written as DNA, the CDR3 is TGTGCCAGCATGAATATGAACACTGAAGCTTTCTTT. Together with reference TRBV19 and TRBJ1-1, the CDR3 gives the full variable domain: DGGITQSPKYLFRKEGQNVTLSCEQNLNHDAMYWYRQDPGQGLRLIYYSQIVNDFQKGDIAEGYSVSREKKESFPLTVTSAQKNPTAFYLCASMNMNTEAFFGQGTRLTVV.

The chain links TRBV4-2 to TRBJ1-2; possibly TRBD1 for D (5 bases). Trimming took off 5 bases at V and 4 bases at J, with 17 bases between the two ends. Germline V gives CDR1 LGHNA, CDR2 YNFKEQ. The CDR3 runs to 15 residues. CDR3 in DNA: TGTGCCAGCAGCAAAGGGGAGGCGGTCGGCTATGGCTACACCTTC. Amino acids: CASSKGEAVGYGYTF.

The rearrangement joins TRBV30 to TRBJ1-5; D is undetermined. Germline V CDR1 and CDR2: GTSNPN, SVGIG (reference sequence). This CDR3 is built from 14 residues. Trimming stripped 0 bases from V and 1 base from J, with 7 bases between. CDR3 protein: CAWSVRVSNQPQHF. The CDR3 DNA reads TGTGCCTGGAGTGTAAGGGTGAGCAATCAGCCCCAGCATTTT.

This rearrangement joins TRBV24-1 to TRBJ2-1, with D unresolved. CDR3 length equals 14 residues. CDR1 is KGHDR, CDR2 SFDVKD, per germline. Trimming stripped 6 bases from V and 7 bases from J, with 15 bases between. CDR3 amino acids: CATSPRTTTNEQFF. As DNA, the CDR3 is TGTGCCACCAGTCCCCGGACCACCACAAATGAGCAGTTCTTC.

The J gene is TRBJ1-2, the V gene TRBV20-1; 7 bases align to TRBD1. Germline CDR1 and CDR2: DFQATT and SNEGSKA (reference sequence). The length of the CDR3 is 11 residues. V dropped 5 bases and J dropped 8; count of bases not matched to a gene: 5. CDR3 bases: TGCAGTGCTTTGGTAGGGGGCGGCTACACCTTC. This codes for CSALVGGGYTF.

This chain joins TRBV6-6 and TRBJ2-7; no definite D call. V was shortened by 6 bases and J by 4 bases, with 19 bases between the two germline ends. CDR1 MNHNY and CDR2 SVGAGI come from the germline V gene (reference sequence). The CDR3 consists of 15 residues. The CDR3: CASRPRISVDYEQYF. For the CDR3, the DNA is TGTGCCAGCAGGCCTCGTATTAGTGTAGATTACGAGCAGTACTTC.

DNA for the CDR3: TGTGCCAGCCGAAGGAGTGCCGGGACTAGCGACAATGAGCAGTTCTTC. Translating it yields CASRRSAGTSDNEQFF. J is TRBJ2-1 and V is TRBV12-3 or TRBV12-4, with TRBD2 matching over 10 bases. CDR3 length equals 16 residues. J gave up 5 bases and V 8 bases, and 12 bases lay outside the gene matches.

This chain joins TRBV5-1 and TRBJ1-4; D unresolved. Germline V gene data show CDR1 as SGHRS and CDR2 as YFSETQ. The CDR3 runs to 13 residues. V lost 0 bases and J 8 bases, leaving 8 bases between the germline ends. CDR3 nucleotides: TGCGCCAGCAGCTTGGACAATTGGGAAAAACTGTTTTTT. Translating gives CASSLDNWEKLFF.

The chain combines TRBV2 with TRBJ2-4; no clear D gene. This CDR3 spans 13 amino acids. Germline V lookup: CDR1 SNHLY, CDR2 FYNNEI. V gave up 7 bases and J gave up 0 bases, with 7 bases separating them. The CDR3 loop reads CASTRVAKNIQYF. The CDR3 bases are TGTGCCAGCACTCGGGTAGCCAAAAACATTCAGTACTTC.

This clonotype is a singleton in its sample. CDR3 region: CASSSVGGASGTQYF. The CDR3, as DNA: TGTGCCAGCAGCAGTGTAGGAGGCGCATCGGGGACCCAGTACTTC. The genes are TRBV4-2 and TRBJ2-5, with D perhaps TRBD2 (5 bases). Per the germline V gene, CDR1 is LGHNA and CDR2 is YNFKEQ. The CDR3 has 15 amino acids. Deletions cut 5 bases from V and 7 bases from J, with 20 bases between.

The chain carries TRBV25-1 and TRBJ1-5, with D possibly matching TRBD1 (5 bases). This CDR3 contains 16 residues. Germline values: CDR1 MGHDK, CDR2 SYGVNS. V shed 3 bases and J shed 1 base, with 13 bases lying between them. Written as DNA, the CDR3 is TGTGCCAGCAGTGATGGGACCACCGGGAGCAATCAGCCCCAGCATTTT. Translated, it gives CASSDGTTGSNQPQHF.

The rearrangement links TRBV19 to TRBJ1-3; D perhaps matches TRBD1 (6 bases). Germline-derived CDR1 and CDR2 are LNHDA and SQIVND (reference sequence). V lost 4 bases to trimming and J lost 0 bases, with 13 bases between them. The CDR3 is 16 residues long. The CDR3 DNA follows: TGTGCCAGTAGTACCCTAGACAGGACCTCTGGAAACACCATATATTTT. Translation: CASSTLDRTSGNTIYF.

The chain is built from TRBV11-2 and TRBJ1-5; perhaps TRBD1 as D (5 bases). The CDR3 runs to 13 residues. Trimming removed 6 bases from V and 8 bases from J, with 14 bases in between. Germline assignment: CDR1 SGHAT and CDR2 FQNNGV. DNA for the CDR3: TGTGCCAGCAGTGAGGGGCTGTCGGAGCCCCAGCATTTT. Encoded protein: CASSEGLSEPQHF.

V gene TRBV7-3 combines with J gene TRBJ2-1, with 7 nucleotides matching TRBD2. The ends lost 5 bases at V and 2 bases at J; junction bases unmatched: 9. CDR1 is SGHTA, CDR2 FQGTGA, per germline. CDR3 length: 16 residues. This CDR3 is CASSQWGGSTYNEQFF. The CDR3 region has the DNA TGTGCCAGCAGCCAATGGGGAGGGTCTACCTACAATGAGCAGTTCTTC. Using reference TRBV7-3 and TRBJ2-1 for the parts outside the CDR3, the full variable domain is GAGVSQTPSNKVTEKGKYVELRCDPISGHTALYWYRQSLGQGPEFLIYFQGTGAADDSGLPNDRFFAVRPEGSVSTLKIQRTERGDSAVYLCASSQWGGSTYNEQFFGPGTRLTVL.

The chain carries TRBV2 and TRBJ2-5; no clear D gene. This CDR3 has 12 amino acids. Germline CDR1 SNHLY, CDR2 FYNNEI. The V gene lost 7 bases and the J gene lost 5 bases, with 11 bases spanning the gap. In DNA, the CDR3 is TGTGCCAGCACCCTGTATCTTGAGACCCAGTACTTC. This encodes CASTLYLETQYF.

The chain carries TRBV12-3 or TRBV12-4 and TRBJ2-5, with D possibly being TRBD2 (5 bases). The length of the CDR3 is 13 residues. The V end was cut by 8 bases, the J end by 4 bases, with 14 bases between. CDR3 amino acids: CASLRDPRETQYF. Written as DNA, the CDR3 is TGTGCCAGCCTCCGGGATCCCCGAGAGACCCAGTACTTC.

This chain connects TRBV3-1 to TRBJ2-7, with a weak D call TRBD2 (6 bases). CDR1 is LGHDT, CDR2 YNNKEL, per germline (reference sequence). This CDR3 is 15 amino acids long. V lost 3 bases to trimming and J lost 3 bases, with 15 bases between them. CDR3 residues: CASSHRGTGNYEQYF. For the CDR3, the DNA is TGTGCCAGCAGCCACCGAGGGACTGGAAACTACGAGCAGTACTTC.

This rearrangement joins TRBV2 to TRBJ2-3, with unresolved D. The germline gives CDR1 SNHLY, CDR2 FYNNEI. The CDR3 runs 14 residues. The V end lost 4 bases, the J end lost 0 bases, and 8 bases lay between the germline ends. CDR3 coding DNA: TGTGCCAGCAGTGGGAAAACTAGCACAGATACGCAGTATTTT. Translation gives CASSGKTSTDTQYF.

The chain carries TRBV19 and TRBJ1-5, with 9 positions matching TRBD1. Germline-derived CDR1 and CDR2 are LNHDA and SQIVND (reference sequence). The CDR3 extends over 13 amino acids. After removal of 6 bases from V and 6 bases from J, the junction contained 3 bases not matched to a gene. The CDR3 protein is CASSTGGVQPQHF. In DNA form, the CDR3 reads TGTGCCAGTAGCACAGGGGGCGTTCAGCCCCAGCATTTT.

This chain connects TRBV7-9 to TRBJ2-5; D not certain. The CDR3 is 13 amino acids. V was trimmed by 5 bases and J by 9 bases, leaving 16 bases between them. Germline V gene sequence: CDR1 SEHNR, CDR2 FQNEAQ (reference sequence). CDR3 coding DNA: TGTGCCAGCAGCACCCTGGGCGTGATGTCCCAGTACTTC. Protein: CASSTLGVMSQYF.